The clone carrying this T cell receptor beta chain was counted between two and nine times. CDR1 and CDR2 (germline): MDHEN, SYDVKM. There are 14 residues in the CDR3. The V gene lost 3 bases and the J gene lost 6 bases, with 15 bases spanning the gap. This entry is derived from a study of early stage breast cancer tumors. Sequencing used immunoSEQ multiplex PCR; TCRdb keeps in-frame clones, though not all of them. The sample includes fewer than 80,000 clones, more than 70% of them seen just once. What was sequenced was blood. The chain combines TRBV28 with TRBJ2-7, with a weak D call TRBD2 (6 bases). This TCR was sampled from a person aged 35 to 50 with breast cancer. The CDR3 protein is CASSLRRAGAEQYF. CDR3 nucleotide sequence: TGTGCCAGCAGTTTGCGGAGGGCCGGCGCCGAGCAGTACTTC.